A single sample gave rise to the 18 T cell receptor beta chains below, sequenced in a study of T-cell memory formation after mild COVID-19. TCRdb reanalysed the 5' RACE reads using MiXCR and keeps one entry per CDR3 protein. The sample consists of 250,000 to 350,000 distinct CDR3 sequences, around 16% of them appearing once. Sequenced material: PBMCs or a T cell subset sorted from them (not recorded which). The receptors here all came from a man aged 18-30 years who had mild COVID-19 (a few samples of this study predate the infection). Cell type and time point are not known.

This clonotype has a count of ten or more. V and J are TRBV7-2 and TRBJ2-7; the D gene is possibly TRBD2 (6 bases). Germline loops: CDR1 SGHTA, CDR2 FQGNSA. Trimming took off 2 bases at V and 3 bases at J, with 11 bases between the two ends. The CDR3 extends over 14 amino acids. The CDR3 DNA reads TGTGCCAGCAGCTTAAGTGGGGGGATCTACGAGCAGTACTTC. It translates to CASSLSGGIYEQYF.

The CDR3 nucleotides read TGTGCCAGCAGTTACGGGGGGGTCACAGATACGCAGTATTTT. Its protein product is CASSYGGVTDTQYF. The chain couples TRBV6-5 to TRBJ2-3; 7 nucleotides align to TRBD2. The CDR3 loop spans 14 amino acids. J was trimmed by 2 bases and V by 2 bases; bases with no gene match: 1. The germline CDR1 and CDR2 sequences are MNHEY and SVGAGI.

CDR3 nucleotide sequence: TGTGCCTGGACCATCCGTAGGGACCCAGCTGGGACCCAGTACTTC. Protein: CAWTIRRDPAGTQYF. This chain uses TRBV30 with TRBJ2-5; D possibly uses TRBD1 or TRBD2 (5 bases each). V lost 4 bases, J lost 7 bases, and 22 bases lay in between. Germline assignment: CDR1 GTSNPN and CDR2 SVGIG (reference sequence). CDR3 length equals 15 residues.

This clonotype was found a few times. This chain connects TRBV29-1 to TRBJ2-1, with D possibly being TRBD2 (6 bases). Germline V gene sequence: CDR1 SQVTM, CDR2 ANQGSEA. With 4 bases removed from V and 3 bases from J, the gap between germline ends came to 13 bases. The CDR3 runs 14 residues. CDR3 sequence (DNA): TGCAGCGTTGGGGGCATGGGAGGCTACAATGAGCAGTTCTTC. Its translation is CSVGGMGGYNEQFF.

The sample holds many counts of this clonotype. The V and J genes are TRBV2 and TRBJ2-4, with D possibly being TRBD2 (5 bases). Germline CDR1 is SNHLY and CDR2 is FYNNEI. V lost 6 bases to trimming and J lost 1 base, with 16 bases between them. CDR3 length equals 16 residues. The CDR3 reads CASSPDSLGAKNIQYF. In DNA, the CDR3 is TGTGCCAGCAGCCCGGACTCCCTGGGGGCCAAAAACATTCAGTACTTC.

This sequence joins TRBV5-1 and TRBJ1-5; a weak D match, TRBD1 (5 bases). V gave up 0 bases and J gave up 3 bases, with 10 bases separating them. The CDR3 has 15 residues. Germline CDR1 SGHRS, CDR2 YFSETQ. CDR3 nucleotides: TGCGCCAGCAGCTTGGGTGGGGACCCCAATCAGCCCCAGCATTTT. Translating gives CASSLGGDPNQPQHF.

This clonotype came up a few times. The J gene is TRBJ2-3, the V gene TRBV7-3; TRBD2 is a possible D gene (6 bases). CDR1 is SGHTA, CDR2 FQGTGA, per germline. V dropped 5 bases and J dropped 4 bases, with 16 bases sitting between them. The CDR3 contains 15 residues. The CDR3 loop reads CASSLSGALADTQYF. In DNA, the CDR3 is TGTGCCAGCAGCCTTAGCGGAGCACTAGCAGATACGCAGTATTTT.

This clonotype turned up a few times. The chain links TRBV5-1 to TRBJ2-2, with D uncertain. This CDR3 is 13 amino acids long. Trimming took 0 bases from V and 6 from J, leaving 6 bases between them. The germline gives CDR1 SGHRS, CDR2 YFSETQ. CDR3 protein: CASSLEGPGELFF. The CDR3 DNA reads TGCGCCAGCAGCTTGGAAGGGCCCGGGGAGCTGTTTTTT.

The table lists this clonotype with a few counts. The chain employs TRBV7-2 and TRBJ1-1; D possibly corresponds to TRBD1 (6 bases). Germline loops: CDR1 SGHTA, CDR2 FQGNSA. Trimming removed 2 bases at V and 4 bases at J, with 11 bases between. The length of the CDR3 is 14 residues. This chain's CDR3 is CASSLWGLGTEAFF. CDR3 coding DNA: TGTGCCAGCAGCTTATGGGGGCTCGGCACTGAAGCTTTCTTT.

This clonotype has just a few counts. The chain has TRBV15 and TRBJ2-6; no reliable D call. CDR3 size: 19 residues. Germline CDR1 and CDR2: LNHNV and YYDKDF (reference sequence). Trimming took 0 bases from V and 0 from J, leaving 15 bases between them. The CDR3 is CATSRDRQYYSSGANVLTF. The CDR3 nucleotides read TGTGCCACCAGCAGAGATCGACAATACTATAGCTCTGGGGCCAACGTCCTGACTTTC.

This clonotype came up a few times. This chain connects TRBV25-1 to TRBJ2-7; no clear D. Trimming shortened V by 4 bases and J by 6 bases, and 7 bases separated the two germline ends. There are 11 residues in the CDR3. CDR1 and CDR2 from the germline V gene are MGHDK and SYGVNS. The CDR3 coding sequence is TGTGCCAGCAGTGCGGTGGGCGAGCAGTACTTC. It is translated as CASSAVGEQYF.

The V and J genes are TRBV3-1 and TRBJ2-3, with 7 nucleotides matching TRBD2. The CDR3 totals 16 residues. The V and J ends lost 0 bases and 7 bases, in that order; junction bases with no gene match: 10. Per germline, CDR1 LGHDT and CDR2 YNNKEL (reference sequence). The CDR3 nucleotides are TGTGCCAGCAGCCAAGATGGGCGGGGGATCCGTCATACGCAGTATTTT. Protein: CASSQDGRGIRHTQYF.

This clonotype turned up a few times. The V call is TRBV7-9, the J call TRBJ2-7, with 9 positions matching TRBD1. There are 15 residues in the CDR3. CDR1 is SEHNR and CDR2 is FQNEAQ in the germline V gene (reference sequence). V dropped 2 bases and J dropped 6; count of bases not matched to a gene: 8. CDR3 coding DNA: TGTGCCAGCAGCTTAATTTGGACAGGGGCTGGCGAGCAGTACTTC. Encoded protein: CASSLIWTGAGEQYF. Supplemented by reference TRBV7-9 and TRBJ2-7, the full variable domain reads DTGVSQNPRHKITKRGQNVTFRCDPISEHNRLYWYRQTLGQGPEFLTYFQNEAQLEKSRLLSDRFSAERPKGSFSTLEIQRTEQGDSAMYLCASSLIWTGAGEQYFGPGTRLTVT.

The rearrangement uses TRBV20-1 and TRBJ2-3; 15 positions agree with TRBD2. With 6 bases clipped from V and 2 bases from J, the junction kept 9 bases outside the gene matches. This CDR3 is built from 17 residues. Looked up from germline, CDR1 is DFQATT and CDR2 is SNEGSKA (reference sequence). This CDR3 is CSALPGLAGGTTDTQYF. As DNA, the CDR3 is TGCAGTGCCCTACCGGGACTAGCGGGGGGCACCACAGATACGCAGTATTTT.

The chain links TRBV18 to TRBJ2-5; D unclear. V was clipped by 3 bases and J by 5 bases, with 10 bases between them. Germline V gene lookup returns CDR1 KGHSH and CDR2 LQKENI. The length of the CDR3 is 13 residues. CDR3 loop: CASSPPVMETQYF. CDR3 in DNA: TGTGCCAGCTCACCGCCGGTGATGGAGACCCAGTACTTC.

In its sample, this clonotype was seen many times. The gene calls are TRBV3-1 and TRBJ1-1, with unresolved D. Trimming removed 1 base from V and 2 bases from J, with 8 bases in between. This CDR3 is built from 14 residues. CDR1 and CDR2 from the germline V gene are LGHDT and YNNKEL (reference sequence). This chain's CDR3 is CASSQVASNTEAFF. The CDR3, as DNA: TGTGCCAGCAGCCAAGTCGCATCAAACACTGAAGCTTTCTTT.

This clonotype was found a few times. CDR3 bases: TGTGCCAGCAGTTATCGGACAGCCTCCTACAATGAGCAGTTCTTC. Amino acids: CASSYRTASYNEQFF. The V and J genes are TRBV12-3 or TRBV12-4 and TRBJ2-1; possible D gene TRBD1, 6 bases. The CDR3 loop spans 15 amino acids. V gave up 4 bases and J gave up 0 bases, with 10 bases separating them.

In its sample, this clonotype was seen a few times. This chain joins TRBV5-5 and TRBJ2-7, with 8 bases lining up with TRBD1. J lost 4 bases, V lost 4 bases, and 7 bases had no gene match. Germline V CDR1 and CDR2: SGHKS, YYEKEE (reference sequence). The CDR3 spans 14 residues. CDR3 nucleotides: TGTGCCAGCAGCACCCGCCAGGGGGCTTACGAGCAGTACTTC. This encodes CASSTRQGAYEQYF.